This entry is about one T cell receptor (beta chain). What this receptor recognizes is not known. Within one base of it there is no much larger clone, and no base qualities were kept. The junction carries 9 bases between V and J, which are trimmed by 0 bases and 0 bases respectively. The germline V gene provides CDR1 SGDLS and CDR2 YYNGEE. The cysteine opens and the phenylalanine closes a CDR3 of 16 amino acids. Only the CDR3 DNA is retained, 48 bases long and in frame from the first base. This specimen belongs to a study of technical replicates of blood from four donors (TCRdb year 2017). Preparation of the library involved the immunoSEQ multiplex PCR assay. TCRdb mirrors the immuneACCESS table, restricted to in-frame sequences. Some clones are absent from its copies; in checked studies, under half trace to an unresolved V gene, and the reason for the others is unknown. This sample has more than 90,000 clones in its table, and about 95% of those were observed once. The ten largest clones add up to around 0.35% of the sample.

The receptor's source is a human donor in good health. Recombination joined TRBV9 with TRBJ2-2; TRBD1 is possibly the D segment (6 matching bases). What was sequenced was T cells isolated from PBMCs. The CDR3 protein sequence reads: CASSVDGGANTGELFF. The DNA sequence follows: TGTGCCAGCAGCGTAGATGGGGGCGCGAACACCGGGGAGCTGTTTTTT. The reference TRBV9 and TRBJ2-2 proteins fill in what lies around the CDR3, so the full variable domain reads DSGVTQTPKHLITATGQRVTLRCSPRSGDLSVYWYQQSLDQGLQFLIQYYNGEERAKGNILERFSAQQFPDLHSELNLSSLELGDSALYFCASSVDGGANTGELFFGEGSRLTVL.